Shown below are 19 T cell receptor beta chains from a single sample sequenced in a study of blood T cell repertoires in COVID-19. Using immunoSEQ multiplex PCR, the repertoire was profiled, and TCRdb retains in-frame clones only, with some absent. Here the sample spans under 300,000 clones, over 75% being singletons. The sequencing sample was made of PBMCs or T cells enriched from blood (not recorded which). These receptors all stem from a woman in her forties or fifties who had recovered from COVID-19.

Remarks on this clone: Compared with germline, one end of the junction differs, possibly owing to a read error. The V gene is TRBV5-5, the J gene TRBJ2-5; 9 bases line up with TRBD2. CDR1 is SGHKS, CDR2 YYEKEE, per germline (reference sequence). The CDR3 runs to 15 residues. CDR3 in DNA: TGTGCCAGCAGCTTAAATCCGGGACTAGCCCAGATTGGGAACTTC. Translated: CASSLNPGLAQIGNF.

In this sample, this clone turned up once. The genes are TRBV3-1 (or the pseudogene TRBV3-2) and TRBJ2-6, with D possibly TRBD1 on 7 matching bases. Germline V gene sequence: CDR1 LGHDT, CDR2 YNNKEL (reference sequence). The CDR3 is made up of 18 amino acids. Trimming took 7 bases from V and 1 from J, leaving 20 bases between them. CDR3: CASTEAGQRLSGANVLTF. CDR3 DNA sequence: TGTGCCAGCACCGAGGCGGGACAGAGGCTTTCTGGGGCCAACGTCCTGACTTTC.

The gene calls are TRBV27 and TRBJ1-1; 9 bases match TRBD1. V shed 5 bases, J shed 5 bases, and the junction held 12 bases outside the gene matches. The CDR3 sequence is 16 residues long. CDR1 MNHEY and CDR2 SMNVEV come from the germline V gene (reference sequence). CDR3 loop: CASSAGPGQGTTEAFF. CDR3 sequence (DNA): TGTGCCAGCAGTGCGGGGCCGGGACAGGGAACAACTGAAGCTTTCTTT.

The J gene is TRBJ1-2, the V gene TRBV28; tentatively, D is TRBD1 (6 bases). Looked up from germline, CDR1 is MDHEN and CDR2 is SYDVKM. Trimming removed 7 bases at V and 7 bases at J, with 16 bases between. This CDR3 comprises 13 residues. CDR3 region: CASTQGGTSGYTF. In nucleotides, the CDR3 is TGTGCCAGCACCCAAGGGGGTACGAGTGGCTACACCTTC.

V and J are TRBV3-1 (or the pseudogene TRBV3-2) and TRBJ2-1; possibly TRBD1 for D (6 bases). Per the germline V gene, CDR1 is LGHDT and CDR2 is YNNKEL (reference sequence). Trimming took off 6 bases at V and 7 bases at J, with 13 bases between the two ends. The CDR3 extends over 13 amino acids. CDR3 sequence reads: CASRPYRANEQFF. The CDR3, as DNA: TGTGCCAGCAGGCCTTACAGGGCTAATGAGCAGTTCTTC.

The CDR3 here is CASSSRTGGTEAFF. CDR3 bases: TGTGCCAGCAGTTCCAGGACAGGGGGCACTGAAGCTTTCTTT. The chain couples TRBV27 to TRBJ1-1; 10 bases match TRBD1. There are 14 residues in the CDR3. Germline-derived CDR1 and CDR2 are MNHEY and SMNVEV (reference sequence). Losses at the gene ends were 4 bases for V and 4 bases for J; bases not matched to a gene: 3.

This clone is medium-sized (0.01 to 0.1%) by share. V is TRBV7-2 and J is TRBJ1-1, with D maybe TRBD1 (5 bases). Trimming pared 5 bases from V and 4 bases from J, leaving 14 bases between. The CDR3 sequence is 14 residues long. Germline-derived CDR1 and CDR2 are SGHTA and FQGNSA. CDR3 in DNA: TGTGCCAGCAGCCCACCCGGGGGGTTCACTGAAGCTTTCTTT. It specifies CASSPPGGFTEAFF.

This clone occurred many times. This chain uses TRBV3-1 (or the pseudogene TRBV3-2) with TRBJ2-2; TRBD1 matches at 8 bases. The trim removed 3 bases at V and 6 bases at J, leaving 15 bases unmatched. Germline assignment: CDR1 LGHDT and CDR2 YNNKEL (reference sequence). CDR3 length: 18 amino acids. The CDR3 region has the DNA TGTGCCAGCAGCCATCCCAGGGGGCGGGTCATAGTTGCCGGGGAGCTGTTTTTT. Protein product: CASSHPRGRVIVAGELFF.

The rearrangement links TRBV12-3 or TRBV12-4 to TRBJ1-5; no reliable D call. This CDR3 is built from 12 residues. Trimming removed 1 base from V and 7 bases from J, with 5 bases in between. The CDR3 loop reads CASSLVRQPQHF. DNA of the CDR3: TGTGCCAGCAGTTTAGTACGGCAGCCCCAGCATTTT.

V and J are TRBV5-1 and TRBJ2-3, with TRBD2 matching 10 bases. Per the germline V gene, CDR1 is SGHRS and CDR2 is YFSETQ. The CDR3 has 15 amino acids. Germline trimming cut 0 bases from V and 4 bases from J; bases unmatched to any gene: 2. The CDR3 is CASSLGSGRADTQYF. The CDR3 nucleotides are TGCGCCAGCAGCTTGGGCAGCGGGAGGGCAGATACGCAGTATTTT. Based on the CDR3 plus reference TRBV5-1 and TRBJ2-3, the full variable domain is KAGVTQTPRYLIKTRGQQVTLSCSPISGHRSVSWYQQTPGQGLQFLFEYFSETQRNKGNFPGRFSGRQFSNSRSEMNVSTLELGDSALYLCASSLGSGRADTQYFGPGTRLTVL.

V is TRBV5-6 and J is TRBJ1-6, with 9 bases that match TRBD1. Trimming cost V 0 bases and J 9 bases; bases outside gene matches: 4. This CDR3 spans 15 amino acids. Germline V gene lookup returns CDR1 SGHDT and CDR2 YYEEEE. CDR3 DNA sequence: TGTGCCAGCAGCTTGGCGGGACAGGGAATTTCACCCCTCCACTTT. Residues: CASSLAGQGISPLHF.

V usage is TRBV19 and J usage is TRBJ1-4, with no clear D. The V end lost 3 bases, the J end lost 6 bases, and 17 bases lay between the germline ends. The CDR3 totals 16 residues. Per germline, CDR1 LNHDA and CDR2 SQIVND (reference sequence). For the CDR3, the DNA is TGTGCCAGTAGTATCCTGATTCGGGATGGGGATGAAAAACTGTTTTTT. Protein product: CASSILIRDGDEKLFF.

The V call is TRBV10-1, the J call TRBJ2-4, with D perhaps TRBD2 (5 bases). The CDR3 totals 16 residues. The germline V gene has CDR1 WNHNN and CDR2 SYGVQD (reference sequence). V lost 2 bases, J lost 2 bases, and 13 bases lay in between. CDR3 region: CASSEEKGAPKNIQYF. In DNA form, the CDR3 reads TGCGCCAGCAGTGAGGAGAAGGGAGCTCCCAAAAACATTCAGTACTTC.

The count of this clone is one. This chain uses TRBV10-1 with TRBJ2-4; D may be TRBD1 (5 bases). The CDR3 has 16 residues. Between the trimmed V and J ends, which lost 6 bases and 1 base, there was a span of 16 bases. The germline CDR1 and CDR2 sequences are WNHNN and SYGVQD (reference sequence). The CDR3 region is CASSVDNYGAKNIQYF. DNA of the CDR3: TGCGCCAGCAGCGTGGACAATTATGGGGCCAAAAACATTCAGTACTTC.

This chain joins TRBV5-1 and TRBJ1-2; the D is unclear. The CDR3 is 12 residues long. Looked up from germline, CDR1 is SGHRS and CDR2 is YFSETQ. Trimming cost V 0 bases and J 11 bases, with 11 bases left between them. The CDR3 here is CASSLGDTGYTF. The CDR3 DNA reads TGCGCCAGCAGCTTGGGTGACACGGGATACACCTTC.

The chain employs TRBV6-5 and TRBJ1-2; 9 bases align to TRBD1. CDR1 and CDR2 (germline): MNHEY, SVGAGI. After removal of 0 bases from V and 4 bases from J, the junction contained 6 bases not matched to a gene. The CDR3 covers 16 residues. CDR3 sequence: CASSYSGDRVLYGYTF. The CDR3 DNA sequence: TGTGCCAGCAGTTACTCTGGGGACAGGGTACTCTATGGCTACACCTTC.

This clone occurred a few times. CDR3 DNA: TGTGCCAGCAGTTTACAGGGTACCGATTCACCCCTCCACTTT. Protein product: CASSLQGTDSPLHF. The chain joins TRBV27 to TRBJ1-6; D may be TRBD1 (5 bases). The germline V gene encodes CDR1 MNHEY and CDR2 SMNVEV (reference sequence). The CDR3 consists of 14 residues. Trimming shortened V by 2 bases and J by 8 bases, and 10 bases separated the two germline ends.

The V gene is TRBV19, the J gene TRBJ2-7, with 8 positions matching TRBD1. This CDR3 comprises 14 residues. The trim removed 7 bases at V and 2 bases at J, leaving 7 bases unmatched. Germline CDR1 and CDR2: LNHDA and SQIVND (reference sequence). The CDR3 DNA sequence: TGTGCCAGTAATGAGGCGACAGGGGCCTACGAGCAGTACTTC. Protein: CASNEATGAYEQYF.

The gene calls are TRBV15 and TRBJ1-4, with 7 positions matching TRBD1. Germline-derived CDR1 and CDR2 are LNHNV and YYDKDF (reference sequence). V lost 1 base to trimming and J lost 2 bases; unmatched junction nucleotides: 1. This CDR3 contains 15 residues. The CDR3 reads CATSRAQGTNEKLFF. The CDR3 region has the DNA TGTGCCACCAGCAGAGCACAGGGGACTAATGAAAAACTGTTTTTT.